This TCR beta chain emerged from a study of blood T cell repertoires in COVID-19. Overall study context: Samples representing acute and convalescent COVID-19 were sourced from the United States, Italy and Spain. Sources were T cells, B-cell-depleted T cells, or PBMCs; the material itself was cDNA or gDNA.

Sequencing was performed with immunoSEQ multiplex PCR; in TCRdb, only in-frame clones are kept and a portion is missing. The sample contains approximately 210,000 clones, around four fifths of which appear only once. The ends were cut back, 1 base at V and 3 bases at J, with 11 bases in the middle. The CDR3 length is 15 residues. Germline CDR1 SGHDT, CDR2 YYEEEE. The sample consisted of peripheral blood. The receptor comes from a man in his forties or fifties with active or convalescent COVID-19. This chain joins TRBV5-6 and TRBJ2-1; possibly TRBD2 for D (6 bases). The CDR3 loop is CASSLTGGFYNEQFF. In DNA, the CDR3 is TGTGCCAGCAGCTTGACCGGGGGATTCTACAATGAGCAGTTCTTC.